This TCR beta chain comes out of a study of cytomegalovirus exposure and HLA in healthy donors. Study details: From HLA-typed donors, an early data release held some 91 million unique TCRs. Study conclusions and caveats: Associated with HLA alleles at 0.05 false discovery rate in a later analysis were 16,951 TCR beta sequences.

Every donor was a healthy person donating bone marrow. The CDR3 consists of 15 residues. CDR1 is MNHEY and CDR2 is SVGAGI in the germline V gene. The germline V and J ends were trimmed by 6 bases and 7 bases, with 18 bases remaining between them. Remarks on this clone: Its matching antigen is unknown.

Use of 60 Vbeta and 13 Jbeta primers characterized the PCR. Some clones are missing from TCRdb's copy, which holds only in-frame ones; the method was immunoSEQ multiplex PCR. The table includes 90,000 to 150,000 clones, less than 85% detected once. The sample was PBMCs. The origin of this receptor is a man aged 45 to 65 in good health and CMV-seropositive. V gene TRBV6-5 combines with J gene TRBJ1-4; tentatively, D is TRBD1 (6 bases). CDR3: CASRTYRVGGEKLFF. CDR3 nucleotides: TGTGCCAGCAGAACTTACAGGGTTGGGGGTGAAAAACTGTTTTTT.